The 10 T cell receptor beta chains given below trace back to one sample, sequenced in a study of shared clonotypes between healthy human individuals. Assay used: immunoSEQ multiplex PCR; TCRdb lists only in-frame clones, some missing. The data hold approximately 1,500,000 clones, with roughly 96% observed a single time. The sample was naive CD4+ T cells sorted from blood. Subset described: CD45RA+ positively selected. These receptors originate from a man younger than 45 in good health.

The V gene is TRBV18, the J gene TRBJ2-2; D is unclear. The CDR3 has 14 amino acids. The germline V gene encodes CDR1 KGHSH and CDR2 LQKENI. Trimming removed 2 bases from V and 5 bases from J, with 9 bases in between. The CDR3: CASSPVTETGELFF. The CDR3 DNA follows: TGTGCCAGCTCACCAGTAACAGAAACCGGGGAGCTGTTTTTT.

The rearrangement joins TRBV7-8 to TRBJ2-1; 12 nucleotides agree with TRBD2. With 2 bases clipped from V and 8 bases from J, the junction kept 4 bases outside the gene matches. CDR1 SGHVS and CDR2 FQNEAQ come from the germline V gene. The CDR3 runs 15 residues. The CDR3 loop is CASSLRTSGIYEQFF. Here the CDR3 DNA reads TGTGCCAGCAGCTTAAGGACTAGCGGGATCTATGAGCAGTTCTTC. Full variable domain (remainder filled in from reference TRBV7-8 and TRBJ2-1): GAGVSQSPRYKVAKRGQDVALRCDPISGHVSLFWYQQALGQGPEFLTYFQNEAQLDKSGLPSDRFFAERPEGSVSTLKIQRTQQEDSAVYLCASSLRTSGIYEQFFGPGTRLTVL.

The chain joins TRBV2 to TRBJ1-3, with 7 nucleotides matching TRBD1. CDR1 and CDR2 from the germline V gene are SNHLY and FYNNEI. This CDR3 spans 14 amino acids. V lost 8 bases, J lost 0 bases, and 4 bases stayed unmatched. The CDR3 nucleotides read TGTGCCAGCGGACAGGAGTACTCTGGAAACACCATATATTTT. Encoded protein: CASGQEYSGNTIYF.

This clone was counted once. The chain combines TRBV14 with TRBJ2-1; no clear D gene. Trimming took off 1 base at V and 0 bases at J, with 10 bases between the two ends. The V gene's germline CDR1 is SGHDN and CDR2 FVKESK. The CDR3 covers 16 residues. CDR3 protein: CASSQGHPSSYNEQFF. The CDR3 bases are TGTGCCAGCAGCCAAGGACACCCCAGCTCCTACAATGAGCAGTTCTTC.

This clone is a singleton in its sample. The chain couples TRBV18 to TRBJ2-1; 7 bases fit TRBD1. CDR3 length equals 16 residues. CDR1 is KGHSH, CDR2 LQKENI, per germline. V lost 0 bases, J lost 4 bases, and 6 bases stayed unmatched. The CDR3 nucleotides read TGTGCCAGCTCACCACCTAGGGGGCTAGTTTACAATGAGCAGTTCTTC. Its translation is CASSPPRGLVYNEQFF.

CDR3 sequence reads: CASSLNRDRALEKLFF. For the CDR3, the DNA is TGTGCCAGCAGCTTGAACCGGGACAGGGCCTTGGAAAAACTGTTTTTT. V is TRBV7-9 and J is TRBJ1-4, with 9 bases identical to TRBD1. Germline-derived CDR1 and CDR2 are SEHNR and FQNEAQ (reference sequence). V trimming: 3 bases; J trimming: 8 bases; junction bases outside the gene matches: 10. There are 16 residues in the CDR3.

The rearrangement joins TRBV7-9 to TRBJ2-3, with 7 positions matching TRBD2. V dropped 5 bases and J dropped 0; count of bases not matched to a gene: 8. The germline V gene has CDR1 SEHNR and CDR2 FQNEAQ (reference sequence). CDR3 length equals 16 residues. The DNA of the CDR3 is TGTGCCAGCAGCGGGGGGGTAGCGGTAAGCACAGATACGCAGTATTTT. It specifies CASSGGVAVSTDTQYF.

In DNA, the CDR3 is TGTGCCAGCAGCCAAGTTACGGTGAACACTGAAGCTTTCTTT. Translating it yields CASSQVTVNTEAFF. The chain is built from TRBV4-2 and TRBJ1-1; D remains ambiguous. The CDR3 is 14 residues long. Germline V CDR1 and CDR2: LGHNA, YNFKEQ. The V gene lost 1 base and the J gene lost 0 bases, with 6 bases spanning the gap.

The V and J genes are TRBV29-1 and TRBJ1-1; D uncertain. V lost 3 bases and J lost 0, with 11 bases in between. Per the germline V gene, CDR1 is SQVTM and CDR2 is ANQGSEA. The CDR3 extends over 14 amino acids. The CDR3 is CSVDEEGMNTEAFF. Written as DNA, the CDR3 is TGCAGCGTTGATGAGGAAGGGATGAACACTGAAGCTTTCTTT.

V and J are TRBV7-6 and TRBJ2-5; D ambiguous. Trimming took off 1 base at V and 0 bases at J, with 9 bases between the two ends. This CDR3 spans 15 amino acids. Germline V gives CDR1 SGHVS, CDR2 FNYEAQ. CDR3 protein: CASSLVWGNQETQYF. As DNA, the CDR3 is TGTGCCAGCAGCTTAGTATGGGGTAACCAAGAGACCCAGTACTTC. Full variable domain (missing parts from reference TRBV7-6 and TRBJ2-5): GAGVSQSPRYKVTKRGQDVALRCDPISGHVSLYWYRQALGQGPEFLTYFNYEAQQDKSGLPNDRFSAERPEGSISTLTIQRTEQRDSAMYRCASSLVWGNQETQYFGPGTRLLVL.